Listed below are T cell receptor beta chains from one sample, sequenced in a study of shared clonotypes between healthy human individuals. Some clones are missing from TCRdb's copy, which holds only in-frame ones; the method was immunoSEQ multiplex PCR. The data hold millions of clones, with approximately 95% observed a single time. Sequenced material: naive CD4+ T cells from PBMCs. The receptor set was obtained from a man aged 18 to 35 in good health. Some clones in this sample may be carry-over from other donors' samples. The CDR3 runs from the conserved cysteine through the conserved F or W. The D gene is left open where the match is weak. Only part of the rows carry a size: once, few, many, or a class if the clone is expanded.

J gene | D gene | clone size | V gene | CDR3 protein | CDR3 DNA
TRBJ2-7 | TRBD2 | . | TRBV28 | CASTSGTRYEQYF | TGTGCCAGCACCAGCGGGACCCGCTACGAGCAGTACTTC
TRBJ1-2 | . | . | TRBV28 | CASSFEGGYTF | TGTGCCAGCAGTTTTGAGGGCGGCTACACCTTC
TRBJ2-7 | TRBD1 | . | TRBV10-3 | CAISSLLGQGTNEQYF | TGTGCCATCAGTTCCCTCCTTGGACAGGGGACTAACGAGCAGTACTTC
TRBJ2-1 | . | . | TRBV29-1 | CSVRTTHNEQFF | TGCAGCGTTCGGACTACCCACAATGAGCAGTTCTTC
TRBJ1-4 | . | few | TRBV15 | CATSTLTGKLFF | TGTGCCACCAGCACACTAACAGGGAAACTGTTTTTT
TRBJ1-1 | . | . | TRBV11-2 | CASSLVGPLNTEAFF | TGTGCCAGCAGCTTAGTAGGCCCCCTGAACACTGAAGCTTTCTTT
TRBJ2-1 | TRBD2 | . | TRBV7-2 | CASSISGTSRHEQFF | TGTGCCAGCAGCATATCCGGGACTAGCAGACATGAGCAGTTCTTC
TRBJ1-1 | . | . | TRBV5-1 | CASRSEGWNTEAFF | TGCGCCAGCAGGTCGGAGGGGTGGAACACTGAAGCTTTCTTT
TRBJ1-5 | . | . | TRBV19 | CASSPRGGGFQPQHF | TGTGCCAGTAGCCCCCGGGGGGGCGGTTTTCAGCCCCAGCATTTT
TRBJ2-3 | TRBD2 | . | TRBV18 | CASSPSLREWVDTQYF | TGTGCCAGCTCACCATCTTTGCGGGAGTGGGTAGATACGCAGTATTTT
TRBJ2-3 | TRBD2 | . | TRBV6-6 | CASSWGGEDTQYF | TGTGCCAGCAGTTGGGGAGGGGAAGATACGCAGTATTTT
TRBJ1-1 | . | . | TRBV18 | CASSPGWGENTEAFF | TGTGCCAGCTCACCAGGGTGGGGGGAGAACACTGAAGCTTTCTTT
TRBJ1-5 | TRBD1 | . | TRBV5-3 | CARGDRGQNQPQHF | TGTGCCAGGGGGGACAGGGGGCAAAATCAGCCCCAGCATTTT
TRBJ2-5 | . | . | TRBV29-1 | CSVEGTASQETQYF | TGCAGCGTGGAGGGGACAGCCAGCCAAGAGACCCAGTACTTC
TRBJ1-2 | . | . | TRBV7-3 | CASSPGGGGGYTF | TGTGCCAGCAGCCCCGGGGGGGGCGGCGGCTACACCTTC
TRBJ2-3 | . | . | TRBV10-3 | CAIRDDRPEADTQYF | TGTGCCATCAGAGACGACAGGCCCGAAGCAGATACGCAGTATTTT
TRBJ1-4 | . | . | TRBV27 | CASRTGLALGEKLFF | TGTGCCAGCAGAACAGGACTCGCTCTAGGGGAAAAACTGTTTTTT
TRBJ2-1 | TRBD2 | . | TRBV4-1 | CASSQGAASGTVYNEQFF | TGCGCCAGCAGCCAAGGGGCAGCTAGCGGGACCGTCTACAATGAGCAGTTCTTC
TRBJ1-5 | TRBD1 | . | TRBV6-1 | CASGTVYSNQPQHF | TGTGCCAGCGGGACAGTTTATAGCAATCAGCCCCAGCATTTT
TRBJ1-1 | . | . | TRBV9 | CASSMAGTPNTEAFF | TGTGCCAGCAGCATGGCCGGGACACCGAACACTGAAGCTTTCTTT
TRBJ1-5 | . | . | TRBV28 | CASAYRGLSNQPQHF | TGTGCCAGCGCCTACCGAGGGCTGAGCAATCAGCCCCAGCATTTT
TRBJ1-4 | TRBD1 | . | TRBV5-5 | CASSSGQPVGEKLFF | TGTGCCAGCAGCTCGGGACAGCCGGTGGGGGAAAAACTGTTTTTT
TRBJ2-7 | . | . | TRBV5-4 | CASSLLDQRSSYEQYF | TGTGCCAGCAGCTTGCTAGACCAAAGGAGCTCCTACGAGCAGTACTTC